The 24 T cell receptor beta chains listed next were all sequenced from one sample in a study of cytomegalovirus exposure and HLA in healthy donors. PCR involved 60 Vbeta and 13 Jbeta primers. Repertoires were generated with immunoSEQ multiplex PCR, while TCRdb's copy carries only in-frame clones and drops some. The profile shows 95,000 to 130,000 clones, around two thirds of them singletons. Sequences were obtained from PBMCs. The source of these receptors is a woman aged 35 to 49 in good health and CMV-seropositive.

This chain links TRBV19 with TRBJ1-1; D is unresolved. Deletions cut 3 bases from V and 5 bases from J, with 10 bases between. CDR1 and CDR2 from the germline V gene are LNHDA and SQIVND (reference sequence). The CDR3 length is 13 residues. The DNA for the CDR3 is TGTGCCAGTAGTATGAGGTTACGGACTGAAGCTTTCTTT. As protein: CASSMRLRTEAFF.

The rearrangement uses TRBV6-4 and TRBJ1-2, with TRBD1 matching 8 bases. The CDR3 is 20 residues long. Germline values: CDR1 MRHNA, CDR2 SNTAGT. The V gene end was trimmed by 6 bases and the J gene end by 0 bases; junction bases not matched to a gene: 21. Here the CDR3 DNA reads TGTGCCAGCAGAAGGCGTAGACAGGGGCGCGGGAGTCTTTCTAACTATGGCTACACCTTC. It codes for CASRRRRQGRGSLSNYGYTF.

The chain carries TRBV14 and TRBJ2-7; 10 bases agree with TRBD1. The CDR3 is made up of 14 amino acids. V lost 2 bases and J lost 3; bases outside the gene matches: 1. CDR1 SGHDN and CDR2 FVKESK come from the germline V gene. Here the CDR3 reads CASSQWDRGYEQYF. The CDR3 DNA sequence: TGTGCCAGCAGCCAATGGGACAGGGGCTACGAGCAGTACTTC.

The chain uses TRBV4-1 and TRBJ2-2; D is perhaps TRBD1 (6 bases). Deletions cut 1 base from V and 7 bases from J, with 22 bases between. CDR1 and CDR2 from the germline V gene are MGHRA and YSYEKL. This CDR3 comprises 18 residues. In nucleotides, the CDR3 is TGCGCCAGCAGCCAAGGCCCCCCAGCCGACAGGAGCAGCGGGGAGCTGTTTTTT. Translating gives CASSQGPPADRSSGELFF.

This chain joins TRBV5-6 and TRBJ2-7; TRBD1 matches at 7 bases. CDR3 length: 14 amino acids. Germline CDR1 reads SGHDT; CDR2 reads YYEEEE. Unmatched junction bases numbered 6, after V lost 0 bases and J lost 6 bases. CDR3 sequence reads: CASSLAVTGPEQYF. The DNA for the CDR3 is TGTGCCAGCAGCTTGGCCGTGACAGGGCCCGAGCAGTACTTC.

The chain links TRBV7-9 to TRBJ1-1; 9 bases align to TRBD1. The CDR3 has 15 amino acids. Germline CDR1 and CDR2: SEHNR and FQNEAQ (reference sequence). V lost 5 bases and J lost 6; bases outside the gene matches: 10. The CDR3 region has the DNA TGTGCCAGCAGCGTTGGGGACAGGGTCCCCCCTGAAGCTTTCTTT. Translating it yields CASSVGDRVPPEAFF.

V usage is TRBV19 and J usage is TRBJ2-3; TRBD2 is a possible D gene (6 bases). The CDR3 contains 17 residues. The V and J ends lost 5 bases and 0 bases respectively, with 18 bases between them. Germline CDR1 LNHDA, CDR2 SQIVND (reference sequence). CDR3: CASSLFRDSGSTDTQYF. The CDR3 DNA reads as TGTGCCAGTAGTCTATTTAGGGATAGCGGTAGCACAGATACGCAGTATTTT.

CDR3 amino acids: CASSSGTKGYTF. The CDR3 region has the DNA TGTGCCAGCAGCTCCGGGACTAAAGGCTACACCTTC. The gene calls are TRBV13 and TRBJ1-2; D might be TRBD1 (5 bases). CDR1 is PRHDT, CDR2 FYEKMQ, per germline (reference sequence). The CDR3 consists of 12 residues. The V and J ends lost 4 bases and 8 bases respectively, with 11 bases between them.

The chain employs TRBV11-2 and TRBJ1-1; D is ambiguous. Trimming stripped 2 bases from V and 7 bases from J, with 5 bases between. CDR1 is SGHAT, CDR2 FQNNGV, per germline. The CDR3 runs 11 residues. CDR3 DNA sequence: TGTGCCAGCAGCTTAATAGATGAAGCTTTCTTT. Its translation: CASSLIDEAFF.

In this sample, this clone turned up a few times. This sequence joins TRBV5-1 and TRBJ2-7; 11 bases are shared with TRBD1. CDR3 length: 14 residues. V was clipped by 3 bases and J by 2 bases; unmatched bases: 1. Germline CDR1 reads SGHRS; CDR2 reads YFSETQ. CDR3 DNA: TGCGCCAGCAGCTGGGGACAGGGGGCCTACGAGCAGTACTTC. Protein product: CASSWGQGAYEQYF.

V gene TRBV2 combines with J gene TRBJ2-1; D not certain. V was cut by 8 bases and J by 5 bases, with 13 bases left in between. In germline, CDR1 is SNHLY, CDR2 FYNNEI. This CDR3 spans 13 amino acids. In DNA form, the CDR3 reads TGTGCCAGCTCGGTCTGGTTCCACAATGAGCAGTTCTTC. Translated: CASSVWFHNEQFF.

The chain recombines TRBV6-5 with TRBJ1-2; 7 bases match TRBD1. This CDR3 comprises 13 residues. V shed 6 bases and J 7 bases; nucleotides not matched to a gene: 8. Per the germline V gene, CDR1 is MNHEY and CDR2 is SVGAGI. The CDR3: CASRKSGGTGYTF. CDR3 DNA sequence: TGTGCCAGCAGAAAATCAGGGGGAACTGGCTACACCTTC.

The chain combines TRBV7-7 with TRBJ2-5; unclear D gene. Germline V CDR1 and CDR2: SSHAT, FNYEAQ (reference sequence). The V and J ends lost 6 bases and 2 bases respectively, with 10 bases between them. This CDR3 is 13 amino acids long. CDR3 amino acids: CASSPSSQETQYF. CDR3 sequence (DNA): TGTGCCAGCAGTCCGAGTTCGCAAGAGACCCAGTACTTC.

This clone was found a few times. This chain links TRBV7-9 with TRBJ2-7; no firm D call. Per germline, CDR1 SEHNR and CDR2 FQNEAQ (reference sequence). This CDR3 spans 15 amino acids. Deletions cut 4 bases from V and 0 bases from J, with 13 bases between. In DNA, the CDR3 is TGTGCCAGCAGCTCCCAGACGGAGAGCTCCTACGAGCAGTACTTC. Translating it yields CASSSQTESSYEQYF.

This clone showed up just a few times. DNA of the CDR3: TGTGCCAGCAGAGGACAGTTTTCGAGGACTAGCGGGGCGAACACCGGGGAGCTGTTTTTT. Encoded protein: CASRGQFSRTSGANTGELFF. The J gene is TRBJ2-2, the V gene TRBV2, with 12 bases identical to TRBD2. The CDR3 has 20 amino acids. V was clipped by 6 bases and J by 0 bases; unmatched bases: 14. Germline V gene lookup returns CDR1 SNHLY and CDR2 FYNNEI.

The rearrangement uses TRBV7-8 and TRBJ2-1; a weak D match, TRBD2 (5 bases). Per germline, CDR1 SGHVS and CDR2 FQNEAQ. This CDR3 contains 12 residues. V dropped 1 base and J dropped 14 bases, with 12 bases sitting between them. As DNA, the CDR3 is TGTGCCAGCAGCTTAGTGGCCCGAGGGAAGTTCTTC. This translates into CASSLVARGKFF.

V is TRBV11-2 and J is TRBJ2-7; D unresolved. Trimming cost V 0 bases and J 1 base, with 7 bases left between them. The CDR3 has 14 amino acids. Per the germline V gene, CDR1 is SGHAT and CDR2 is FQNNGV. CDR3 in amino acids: CASSLEAPSYEQYF. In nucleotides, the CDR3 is TGTGCCAGCAGCTTAGAGGCACCTTCCTACGAGCAGTACTTC.

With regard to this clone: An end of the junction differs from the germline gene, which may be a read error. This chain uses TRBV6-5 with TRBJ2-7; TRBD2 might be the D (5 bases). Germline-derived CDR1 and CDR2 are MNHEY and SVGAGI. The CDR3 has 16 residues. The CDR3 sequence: CASSYGIPGSSYEQSF. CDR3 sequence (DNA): TGTGCCAGCAGTTATGGTATACCGGGAAGCTCCTACGAGCAGTCCTTC.

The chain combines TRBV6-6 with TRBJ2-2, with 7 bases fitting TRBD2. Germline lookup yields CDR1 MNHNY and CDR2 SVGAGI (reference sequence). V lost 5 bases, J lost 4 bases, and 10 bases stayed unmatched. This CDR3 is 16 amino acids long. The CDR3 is CASSTLEGGPTGELFF. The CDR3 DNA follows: TGTGCCAGCAGTACCCTCGAGGGAGGGCCCACCGGGGAGCTGTTTTTT.

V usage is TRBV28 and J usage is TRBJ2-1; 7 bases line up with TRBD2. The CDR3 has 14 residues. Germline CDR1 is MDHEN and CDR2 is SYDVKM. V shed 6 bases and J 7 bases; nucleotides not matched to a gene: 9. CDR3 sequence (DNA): TGTGCCAGCAGCCCCTTTAGCGGGCGAAATGAGCAGTTCTTC. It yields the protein CASSPFSGRNEQFF.

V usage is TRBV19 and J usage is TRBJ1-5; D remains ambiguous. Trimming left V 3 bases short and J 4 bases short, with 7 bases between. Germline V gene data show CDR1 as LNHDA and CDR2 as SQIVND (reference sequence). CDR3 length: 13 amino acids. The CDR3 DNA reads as TGTGCCAGTAGTATGAGCCTTAATCAGCCCCAGCATTTT. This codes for CASSMSLNQPQHF.

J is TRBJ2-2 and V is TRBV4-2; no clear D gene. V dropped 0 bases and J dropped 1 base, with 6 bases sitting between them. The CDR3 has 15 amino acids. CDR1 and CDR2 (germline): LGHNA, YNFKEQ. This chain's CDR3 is CASSQDYLNTGELFF. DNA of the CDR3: TGTGCCAGCAGCCAAGATTATTTGAACACCGGGGAGCTGTTTTTT.

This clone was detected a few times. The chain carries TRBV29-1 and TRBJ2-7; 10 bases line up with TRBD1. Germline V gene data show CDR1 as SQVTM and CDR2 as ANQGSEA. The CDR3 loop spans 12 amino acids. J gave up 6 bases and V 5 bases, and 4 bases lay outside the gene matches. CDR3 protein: CSVIRTGGEQYF. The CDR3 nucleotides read TGCAGCGTTATCAGGACAGGGGGCGAGCAGTACTTC.

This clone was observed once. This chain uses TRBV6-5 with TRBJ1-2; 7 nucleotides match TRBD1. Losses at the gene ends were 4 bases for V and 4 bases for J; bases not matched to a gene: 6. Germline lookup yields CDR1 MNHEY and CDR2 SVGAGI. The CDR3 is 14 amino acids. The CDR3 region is CASSSTGIPYGYTF. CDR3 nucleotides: TGTGCCAGCAGTTCGACAGGGATCCCCTATGGCTACACCTTC.